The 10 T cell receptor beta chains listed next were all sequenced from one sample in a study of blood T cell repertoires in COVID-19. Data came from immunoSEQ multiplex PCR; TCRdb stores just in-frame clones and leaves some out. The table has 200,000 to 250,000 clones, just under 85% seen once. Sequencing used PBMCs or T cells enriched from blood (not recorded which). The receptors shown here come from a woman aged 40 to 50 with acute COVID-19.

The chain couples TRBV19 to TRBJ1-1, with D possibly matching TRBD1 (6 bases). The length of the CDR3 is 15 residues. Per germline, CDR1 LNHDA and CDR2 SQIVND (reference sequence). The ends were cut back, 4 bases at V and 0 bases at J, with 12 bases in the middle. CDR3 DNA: TGTGCCAGTAGTACCACAGGGTACATGAACACTGAAGCTTTCTTT. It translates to CASSTTGYMNTEAFF. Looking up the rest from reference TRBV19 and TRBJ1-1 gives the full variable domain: DGGITQSPKYLFRKEGQNVTLSCEQNLNHDAMYWYRQDPGQGLRLIYYSQIVNDFQKGDIAEGYSVSREKKESFPLTVTSAQKNPTAFYLCASSTTGYMNTEAFFGQGTRLTVV.

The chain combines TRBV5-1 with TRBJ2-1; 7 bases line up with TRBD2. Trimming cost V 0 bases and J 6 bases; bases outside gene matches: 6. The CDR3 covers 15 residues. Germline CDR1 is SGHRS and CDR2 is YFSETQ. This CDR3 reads CASSLGAGVLNEQFF. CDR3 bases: TGCGCCAGCAGCTTGGGGGCGGGAGTACTCAATGAGCAGTTCTTC. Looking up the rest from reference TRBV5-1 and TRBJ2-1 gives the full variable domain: KAGVTQTPRYLIKTRGQQVTLSCSPISGHRSVSWYQQTPGQGLQFLFEYFSETQRNKGNFPGRFSGRQFSNSRSEMNVSTLELGDSALYLCASSLGAGVLNEQFFGPGTRLTVL.

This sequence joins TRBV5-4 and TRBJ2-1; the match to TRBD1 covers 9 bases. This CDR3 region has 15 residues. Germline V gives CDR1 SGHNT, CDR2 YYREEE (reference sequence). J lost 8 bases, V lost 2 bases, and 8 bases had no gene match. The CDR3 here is CASSFRDRVGDEQFF. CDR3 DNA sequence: TGTGCCAGCAGCTTCCGGGACAGGGTCGGCGATGAGCAGTTCTTC.

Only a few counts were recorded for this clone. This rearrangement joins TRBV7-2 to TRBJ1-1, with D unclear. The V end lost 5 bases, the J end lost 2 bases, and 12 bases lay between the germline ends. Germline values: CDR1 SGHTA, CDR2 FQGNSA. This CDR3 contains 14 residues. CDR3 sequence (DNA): TGTGCCAGCAGCCTGGGAGGGTTTAACACTGAAGCTTTCTTT. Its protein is CASSLGGFNTEAFF.

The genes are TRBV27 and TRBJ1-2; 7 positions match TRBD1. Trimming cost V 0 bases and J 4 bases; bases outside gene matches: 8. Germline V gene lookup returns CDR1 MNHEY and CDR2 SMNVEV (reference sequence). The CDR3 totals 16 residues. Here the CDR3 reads CASSLSPGGFSYGYTF. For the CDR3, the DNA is TGTGCCAGCAGTTTATCCCCAGGGGGTTTTTCCTATGGCTACACCTTC.

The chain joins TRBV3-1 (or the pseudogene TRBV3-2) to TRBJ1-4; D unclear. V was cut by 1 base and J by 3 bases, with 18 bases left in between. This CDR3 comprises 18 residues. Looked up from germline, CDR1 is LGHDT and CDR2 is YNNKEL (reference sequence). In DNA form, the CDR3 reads TGTGCCAGCAGCCAAGTTTTGATGGAACAGTTCCCTAATGAAAAACTGTTTTTT. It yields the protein CASSQVLMEQFPNEKLFF.

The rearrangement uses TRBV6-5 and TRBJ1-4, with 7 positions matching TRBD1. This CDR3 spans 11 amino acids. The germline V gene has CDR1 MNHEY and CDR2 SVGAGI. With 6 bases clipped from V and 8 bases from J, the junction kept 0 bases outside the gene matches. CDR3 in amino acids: CASRGQEKLFF. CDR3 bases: TGTGCCAGCAGGGGACAGGAAAAACTGTTTTTT.

In DNA form, the CDR3 reads TGTGCCAGCAGTCGGAATATTATCGGGACTAGAGAAGTTGGTTATCTGTTCTTC. Translated: CASSRNIIGTREVGYLFF. The chain recombines TRBV6-6 with TRBJ2-1, with TRBD2 matching over 8 bases. The CDR3 is 18 residues long. Germline assignment: CDR1 MNHNY and CDR2 SVGAGI (reference sequence). Losses at the gene ends were 5 bases for V and 15 bases for J; bases not matched to a gene: 27.

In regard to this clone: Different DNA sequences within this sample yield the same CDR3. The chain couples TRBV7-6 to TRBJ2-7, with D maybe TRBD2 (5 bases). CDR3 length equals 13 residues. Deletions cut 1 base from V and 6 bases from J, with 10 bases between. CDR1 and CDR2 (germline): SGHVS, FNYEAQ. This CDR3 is CASSLGGPGEQYF. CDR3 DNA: TGTGCCAGCAGCTTAGGCGGGCCGGGCGAGCAGTACTTC.

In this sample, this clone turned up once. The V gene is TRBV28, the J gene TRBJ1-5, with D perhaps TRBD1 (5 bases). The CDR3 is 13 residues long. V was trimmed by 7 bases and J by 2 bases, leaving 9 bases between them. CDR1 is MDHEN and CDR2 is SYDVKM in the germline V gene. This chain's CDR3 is CASILQGNQPQHF. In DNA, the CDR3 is TGTGCCAGCATCCTACAGGGCAATCAGCCCCAGCATTTT.